A single sample is the source of the 22 T cell receptor beta chains below, sequenced in a study of regulatory T cells in long-lasting Graves disease. TCR beta libraries were built with iRepertoire HTBI primers and Arm-PCR of CDR3 regions. One entry per CDR3 protein results from TCRdb running MiXCR on the multiplex PCR reads. The table shows about 290,000 distinct CDR3 sequences, with 20% to 25% occurring only once. Documented time point: persistent/refractory GD, antithyroid drugs over 5 years with positive TRAb. From PBMCs, RNA was extracted and then used to make the TCR library. Sequenced here: peripheral blood mononuclear cells (PBMCs), sampled when the disease was refractory, from a patient treated with antithyroid drugs. The source is a female donor with Graves disease.

This clonotype was counted between two and nine times. The rearrangement joins TRBV16 to TRBJ1-1; no clear D gene. Trimming pared 1 base from V and 6 bases from J, leaving 15 bases between. The CDR3 spans 15 residues. Germline CDR1 is KGHSY and CDR2 is FQNENV. This CDR3 reads CASSQLNRGGAEAFF. CDR3 bases: TGTGCCAGCAGCCAATTGAACCGAGGTGGGGCTGAAGCTTTCTTT. The full variable domain, rest sourced from reference TRBV16 and TRBJ1-1, is GEEVAQTPKHLVRGEGQKAKLYCAPIKGHSYVFWYQQVLKNEFKFLISFQNENVFDETGMPKERFSAKCLPNSPCSLEIQATKLEDSAVYFCASSQLNRGGAEAFFGQGTRLTVV.

This clonotype was detected many times. The chain recombines TRBV11-2 with TRBJ2-7; D is unresolved. Germline-derived CDR1 and CDR2 are SGHAT and FQNNGV. Trimming took 0 bases from V and 3 from J, leaving 18 bases between them. The CDR3 runs to 17 residues. CDR3 DNA: TGTGCCAGCAGCTTAGACTATCTTCTCAGGCCAGGCTACGAGCAGTACTTC. It yields the protein CASSLDYLLRPGYEQYF.

This clonotype was seen repeatedly, ten times or more. V is TRBV28 and J is TRBJ2-3; the match to TRBD1 covers 12 bases. J gave up 0 bases and V 4 bases, and 8 bases lay outside the gene matches. There are 18 residues in the CDR3. CDR1 is MDHEN, CDR2 SYDVKM, per germline. CDR3 protein: CASSYPGQGAFSTDTQYF. CDR3 in DNA: TGTGCCAGCAGTTACCCGGGACAGGGGGCTTTTAGCACAGATACGCAGTATTTT.

J is TRBJ2-3 and V is TRBV10-3, with TRBD2 matching over 7 bases. The V gene's germline CDR1 is ENHRY and CDR2 SYGVKD. J was trimmed by 4 bases and V by 6 bases; bases with no gene match: 13. This CDR3 comprises 16 residues. As DNA, the CDR3 is TGTGCCATCAGGGAGGACCGCGGGAGAGCGGCAGATACGCAGTATTTT. Translating gives CAIREDRGRAADTQYF.

The gene calls are TRBV7-2 and TRBJ2-7, with 11 nucleotides matching TRBD2. CDR3 length equals 15 residues. Per the germline V gene, CDR1 is SGHTA and CDR2 is FQGNSA. Losses at the gene ends were 3 bases for V and 3 bases for J; bases not matched to a gene: 4. The CDR3 bases are TGTGCCAGCAGCTTCCTAGCGGGAGGTTTCTACGAGCAGTACTTC. Its translation: CASSFLAGGFYEQYF.

Ten or more counts support this clonotype. J is TRBJ2-2 and V is TRBV2; 8 positions agree with TRBD1. The germline gives CDR1 SNHLY, CDR2 FYNNEI. Trimming cost V 7 bases and J 6 bases; bases outside gene matches: 16. The CDR3 is 17 amino acids. The CDR3 DNA sequence: TGTGCCAGCAACCTGTACCGAGGACAGGGATTTGCCGGGGAGCTGTTTTTT. Translating gives CASNLYRGQGFAGELFF.

Only a few counts were recorded for this clonotype. V usage is TRBV7-8 and J usage is TRBJ2-7, with 9 bases fitting TRBD1. Germline V gene data show CDR1 as SGHVS and CDR2 as FQNEAQ. CDR3 length equals 16 residues. V shed 1 base, J shed 5 bases, and the junction held 9 bases outside the gene matches. As DNA, the CDR3 is TGTGCCAGCAGCTTAGGCCCACAGGGGGCGCCGGACGAGCAGTACTTC. It is translated as CASSLGPQGAPDEQYF.

The gene calls are TRBV11-2 and TRBJ1-4; D not certain. Germline V gene lookup returns CDR1 SGHAT and CDR2 FQNNGV. V gave up 1 base and J gave up 7 bases, with 7 bases separating them. This CDR3 has 13 amino acids. CDR3 loop: CASSLAPIEKLFF. The DNA for the CDR3 is TGTGCCAGCAGCTTAGCTCCGATTGAAAAACTGTTTTTT. The full variable domain, in which reference TRBV11-2 and TRBJ1-4 provide the parts outside the CDR3, is EAGVAQSPRYKIIEKRQSVAFWCNPISGHATLYWYQQILGQGPKLLIQFQNNGVVDDSQLPKDRFSAERLKGVDSTLKIQPAKLEDSAVYLCASSLAPIEKLFFGSGTQLSVL.

J is TRBJ2-7 and V is TRBV20-1; possibly TRBD1 for D (5 bases). CDR3 length: 13 amino acids. Trimming cost V 5 bases and J 1 base, with 12 bases left between them. Germline V lookup: CDR1 DFQATT, CDR2 SNEGSKA (reference sequence). This CDR3 is CSAPDRLSYEQYF. The CDR3, as DNA: TGCAGTGCTCCCGACAGACTTTCCTACGAGCAGTACTTC.

This clonotype was picked up a small number of times. V and J are TRBV6-5 and TRBJ1-1, with a possible D match to TRBD1 (5 bases). The CDR3 is made up of 14 amino acids. CDR1 and CDR2 from the germline V gene are MNHEY and SVGAGI. V gave up 0 bases and J gave up 2 bases, with 7 bases separating them. The DNA of the CDR3 is TGTGCCAGCAGTTACTCCGGGGGAAACACTGAAGCTTTCTTT. Protein: CASSYSGGNTEAFF.

The chain has TRBV20-1 and TRBJ2-7; 10 bases agree with TRBD1. The CDR3 has 18 residues. Trimming at V came to 0 bases and at J to 2 bases, leaving 13 bases not matched to a gene. CDR1 and CDR2 from the germline V gene are DFQATT and SNEGSKA (reference sequence). CDR3 DNA sequence: TGCAGTGCTAGAGAGGGGACAGGGGTCCTTCCTTCAACCTACGAGCAGTACTTC. Translating it yields CSAREGTGVLPSTYEQYF.

The chain uses TRBV4-2 and TRBJ2-7; TRBD2 agrees at 7 bases. J gave up 6 bases and V 3 bases, and 14 bases lay outside the gene matches. This CDR3 is 16 amino acids long. Germline CDR1 LGHNA, CDR2 YNFKEQ. Here the CDR3 reads CASSQGSGREVAEQYF. The CDR3 DNA reads as TGTGCCAGCAGCCAGGGTTCAGGACGGGAGGTAGCCGAGCAGTACTTC.

The V call is TRBV28, the J call TRBJ1-1; 7 nucleotides agree with TRBD1. V was pared by 8 bases and J by 11 bases, with 26 bases of the junction left unmatched. The CDR3 consists of 17 residues. CDR1 and CDR2 (germline): MDHEN, SYDVKM. The CDR3 bases are TGTGCCAGCCCACCATCCTTCGGACAGGAGGCACGCATCGAGGCTTTCTTT. It yields the protein CASPPSFGQEARIEAFF.

In this sample, this clonotype turned up many times. V is TRBV7-2 and J is TRBJ2-7, with no clear D. There are 12 residues in the CDR3. Germline CDR1 reads SGHTA; CDR2 reads FQGNSA. With 1 base removed from V and 3 bases from J, the gap between germline ends came to 4 bases. In DNA form, the CDR3 reads TGTGCCAGCAGCTTAGAGTTCTACGAGCAGTACTTC. It encodes CASSLEFYEQYF.

This clonotype was seen at least ten times. The rearrangement joins TRBV7-8 to TRBJ2-5; D possibly corresponds to TRBD2 (5 bases). Trimming stripped 1 base from V and 4 bases from J, with 16 bases between. CDR1 and CDR2 (germline): SGHVS, FQNEAQ. The CDR3 spans 16 residues. Here the CDR3 DNA reads TGTGCCAGCAGCTTAGAGGTCGGGGTGAGGTCAGAGACCCAGTACTTC. It specifies CASSLEVGVRSETQYF.

This clonotype appeared a few times. This sequence joins TRBV18 and TRBJ1-1; no reliable D call. The V and J ends lost 9 bases and 0 bases respectively, with 11 bases between them. The CDR3 has 13 residues. Per germline, CDR1 KGHSH and CDR2 LQKENI. The CDR3 protein is CASHLPLNTEAFF. Written as DNA, the CDR3 is TGTGCCAGTCACCTTCCGCTGAACACTGAAGCTTTCTTT.

This clonotype has more than one count but fewer than ten. The chain combines TRBV9 with TRBJ1-1; tentatively, D is TRBD1 (5 bases). V was cut by 7 bases and J by 0 bases, with 10 bases left in between. Germline CDR1 is SGDLS and CDR2 is YYNGEE. CDR3 length: 13 residues. The CDR3 nucleotides are TGTGCCAGCGGACAAGCCATGAACACTGAAGCTTTCTTT. Protein sequence: CASGQAMNTEAFF.

The chain joins TRBV30 to TRBJ1-4; D might be TRBD1 (6 bases). The CDR3 spans 13 residues. Germline-derived CDR1 and CDR2 are GTSNPN and SVGIG (reference sequence). Trimming removed 7 bases from V and 2 bases from J, with 11 bases in between. CDR3 nucleotides: TGTGCCTCCAACAGGGATACTAATGAAAAACTGTTTTTT. Translation gives CASNRDTNEKLFF.

The CDR3 DNA reads as TGTGCCATCGGGGGGGGAAATACTGAAGCTTTCTTT. Translation gives CAIGGGNTEAFF. The chain carries TRBV10-3 and TRBJ1-1, with a tentative D call TRBD1 (5 bases). CDR3 length: 12 residues. Germline values: CDR1 ENHRY, CDR2 SYGVKD. V lost 8 bases to trimming and J lost 5 bases, with 12 bases between them.

Many counts were recorded for this clonotype. The gene calls are TRBV20-1 and TRBJ2-7; 7 nucleotides match TRBD1. The CDR3 consists of 15 residues. The V gene's germline CDR1 is DFQATT and CDR2 SNEGSKA (reference sequence). The trim removed 2 bases at V and 5 bases at J, leaving 12 bases unmatched. This CDR3 reads CSARSRQGLSHEQYF. Written as DNA, the CDR3 is TGCAGTGCTAGATCAAGACAGGGATTGAGCCACGAGCAGTACTTC.

This clonotype was observed many times. CDR3 DNA: TGTGCCAGCAGCCAAGGGGGGACGGAGACCCAGTACTTC. Translated, it gives CASSQGGTETQYF. This chain links TRBV3-1 with TRBJ2-5; perhaps D is TRBD1 or TRBD2 (5 bases each). This CDR3 spans 13 amino acids. The germline V and J ends were trimmed by 1 base and 5 bases, with 8 bases remaining between them. Germline V CDR1 and CDR2: LGHDT, YNNKEL (reference sequence).

This clonotype came up once. J is TRBJ2-3 and V is TRBV20-1; unclear D gene. CDR1 and CDR2 from the germline V gene are DFQATT and SNEGSKA (reference sequence). V dropped 3 bases and J dropped 1 base, with 11 bases sitting between them. This CDR3 is 14 amino acids long. For the CDR3, the DNA is TGCAGTGCTAGTTTCGGGTGGGGCACAGATACGCAGTATTTT. Its protein is CSASFGWGTDTQYF.